The 14 T cell receptor beta chains in this list originate from one sample, sequenced in a study of memory CD4+ T cells and cytomegalovirus serostatus (dated by TCRdb to between 2019 and 2020). Single viable CD3+CD4+CD8-CD45RO+ cells were sorted as memory CD4+ T cells on a FACSAria II. The protocol used for the library was the immunoSEQ multiplex PCR assay. In TCRdb, the immuneACCESS table is reduced to in-frame sequences with V and J assigned. These tables do not hold every clone; where another copy was compared, an unresolved V gene accounts for under half, and the others remain unexplained. The sample yields about 52,000 clones; around four fifths were counted once. The top ten hold roughly 2% of the sample. Material for sequencing was memory CD4+ T cells from blood. The receptors here all came from an adult in good health and CMV-seropositive.

Comment on this clone: Other nucleotide sequences from this sample produce the same CDR3. The genes are TRBV19 and TRBJ2-2; D is perhaps TRBD2 (6 bases). Germline V gene data show CDR1 as LNHDA and CDR2 as SQIVND (reference sequence). Trimming cost V 2 bases and J 4 bases, with 8 bases left between them. This CDR3 is 14 amino acids long. Here the CDR3 reads CASSIRRGTGELFF. CDR3 bases: TGTGCCAGTAGTATAAGGCGGGGCACCGGGGAGCTGTTTTTT.

CDR3 DNA sequence: TGTGCCAGCAGCTTAACGGGAGGCACCCTTTACGAGCAGTACTTC. As protein: CASSLTGGTLYEQYF. The chain combines TRBV7-9 with TRBJ2-7, with 7 bases identical to TRBD2. The V and J ends lost 2 bases and 4 bases, in that order; junction bases with no gene match: 8. The CDR3 has 15 amino acids. Germline lookup yields CDR1 SEHNR and CDR2 FQNEAQ (reference sequence).

The chain uses TRBV7-8 and TRBJ1-5; D unresolved. Germline CDR1 is SGHVS and CDR2 is FQNEAQ. V lost 5 bases and J lost 0, with 11 bases in between. The CDR3 loop spans 15 amino acids. The CDR3 sequence is CASSKDVYSNQPQHF. In nucleotides, the CDR3 is TGTGCCAGCAGCAAAGACGTTTATAGCAATCAGCCCCAGCATTTT.

The rearrangement uses TRBV2 and TRBJ2-3, with 8 bases matching TRBD1. The V gene end was trimmed by 5 bases and the J gene end by 5 bases; junction bases not matched to a gene: 6. The CDR3 spans 14 residues. Per the germline V gene, CDR1 is SNHLY and CDR2 is FYNNEI. CDR3 in amino acids: CASSLTGVRDTQYF. CDR3 in DNA: TGTGCCAGCAGTCTGACAGGGGTGAGAGATACGCAGTATTTT.

This sequence joins TRBV5-5 and TRBJ2-7, with a possible D match to TRBD2 (5 bases). The CDR3 length is 15 residues. CDR1 is SGHKS and CDR2 is YYEKEE in the germline V gene (reference sequence). Trimming took 0 bases from V and 0 from J, leaving 10 bases between them. The CDR3 loop is CASSLGRDSSYEQYF. Here the CDR3 DNA reads TGTGCCAGCAGCTTGGGACGGGATTCCTCCTACGAGCAGTACTTC.

The chain recombines TRBV11-2 with TRBJ2-3, with 7 positions matching TRBD2. The CDR3 length is 16 residues. Losses at the gene ends were 8 bases for V and 6 bases for J; bases not matched to a gene: 17. Germline V lookup: CDR1 SGHAT, CDR2 FQNNGV. As DNA, the CDR3 is TGTGCCAGCTGCCAATTTGGGGGGACTACTGCGGATACGCAGTATTTT. Its translation: CASCQFGGTTADTQYF. Based on the CDR3 plus reference TRBV11-2 and TRBJ2-3, the full variable domain is EAGVAQSPRYKIIEKRQSVAFWCNPISGHATLYWYQQILGQGPKLLIQFQNNGVVDDSQLPKDRFSAERLKGVDSTLKIQPAKLEDSAVYLCASCQFGGTTADTQYFGPGTRLTVL.

The rearrangement links TRBV4-1 to TRBJ2-2, with a tentative D call TRBD1 (5 bases). V was shortened by 3 bases and J by 7 bases, with 12 bases between the two germline ends. Germline V gene lookup returns CDR1 MGHRA and CDR2 YSYEKL. The CDR3 runs 14 residues. CDR3 amino acids: CASSQVRVNGELFF. The CDR3 DNA sequence: TGCGCCAGCAGCCAGGTCAGGGTTAACGGGGAGCTGTTTTTT.

This rearrangement joins TRBV6-6 to TRBJ2-7, with 9 bases fitting TRBD2. V trimming: 6 bases; J trimming: 0 bases; junction bases outside the gene matches: 3. Germline V gene data show CDR1 as MNHNY and CDR2 as SVGAGI (reference sequence). The CDR3 loop spans 14 amino acids. CDR3 coding DNA: TGTGCCAGCAGCGATAGCGGGGGCTCCTACGAGCAGTACTTC. Translating it yields CASSDSGGSYEQYF.

This sequence joins TRBV5-6 and TRBJ1-2; 9 bases are a match to TRBD1. CDR1 and CDR2 (germline): SGHDT, YYEEEE. The CDR3 consists of 14 residues. V gave up 0 bases and J gave up 4 bases; unmatched junction bases: 1. CDR3 protein: CASSLGTGAYGYTF. DNA for the CDR3: TGTGCCAGCAGCTTGGGGACAGGGGCCTATGGCTACACCTTC.

The CDR3 protein is CASSLRGGELFF. The DNA for the CDR3 is TGTGCCAGCAGCCTCCGGGGCGGGGAGCTGTTTTTT. The J gene is TRBJ2-2, the V gene TRBV7-2; D perhaps matches TRBD2 (5 bases). CDR3 size: 12 residues. V was clipped by 5 bases and J by 7 bases, with 8 bases between them. Germline V gene sequence: CDR1 SGHTA, CDR2 FQGNSA.

V and J are TRBV4-1 and TRBJ1-2, with 8 bases fitting TRBD1. Germline V lookup: CDR1 MGHRA, CDR2 YSYEKL. Trimming cost V 4 bases and J 2 bases; bases outside gene matches: 6. The CDR3 sequence is 15 residues long. CDR3 DNA: TGCGCCAGCAGCCCAACTGGACAGGGCAACTATGGCTACACCTTC. Encoded protein: CASSPTGQGNYGYTF.

V is TRBV7-8 and J is TRBJ2-7; tentative D call: TRBD2 (6 bases). V dropped 3 bases and J dropped 6 bases, with 12 bases sitting between them. Germline V gives CDR1 SGHVS, CDR2 FQNEAQ. This CDR3 contains 13 residues. CDR3 in DNA: TGTGCCAGCAGCTTTGGACTACTCGCCGAGCAGTACTTC. It translates to CASSFGLLAEQYF.

This sequence joins TRBV14 and TRBJ1-2, with 9 nucleotides matching TRBD1. With V trimmed by 3 bases and J by 5 bases, 4 bases remained unmatched. The CDR3 spans 14 residues. The germline CDR1 and CDR2 sequences are SGHDN and FVKESK. This CDR3 is CASSHSGQGYGYTF. Here the CDR3 DNA reads TGTGCCAGCAGCCATTCGGGACAGGGTTATGGCTACACCTTC.

A note on this clone: This sample also contains other DNA sequences that code for the same CDR3. The chain uses TRBV5-1 and TRBJ2-2, with D maybe TRBD1 (5 bases). V dropped 0 bases and J dropped 2 bases, with 8 bases sitting between them. This CDR3 is 15 amino acids long. Germline values: CDR1 SGHRS, CDR2 YFSETQ. The CDR3 protein is CASSLGTPNTGELFF. The CDR3 DNA sequence: TGCGCCAGCAGCTTGGGGACACCTAACACCGGGGAGCTGTTTTTT.